These 9 T cell receptor beta chains originate from one sample sequenced in a study of immune cell composition in non-small cell lung cancer (dated by TCRdb to 2016 to 2017). Normal lung samples were non-adjacent lung tissue taken as far from the tumour as possible, at least 3 cm away, from the same patient. To prepare the library, the immunoSEQ multiplex PCR assay was applied. Here the immuneACCESS table is served through TCRdb, limited to in-frame sequences with V and J called. Missing clones are a known gap in these copies; in checked studies unresolved V genes cover under half, and the rest lacks a known reason. The sample table contains over 5,000 clones; only one count was recorded for around 71% of them. The ten largest clones take up 5.8% of the sample. Input material: non-adjacent lung tissue. These receptors all come from a human donor with non-small cell lung cancer.

This chain connects TRBV18 to TRBJ2-7; D is uncertain. This CDR3 region has 14 residues. The V and J ends lost 3 bases and 5 bases respectively, with 14 bases between them. Germline V gene data show CDR1 as KGHSH and CDR2 as LQKENI. CDR3 coding DNA: TGTGCCAGCTCACCCGCGGTAGACGAGCACGAGCAGTACTTC. Its translation is CASSPAVDEHEQYF.

This clone has a handful of counts. The rearrangement uses TRBV4-2 and TRBJ2-4; D remains unclear. The CDR3 runs to 14 residues. The V and J ends lost 0 bases and 1 base respectively, with 4 bases between them. Germline V gene data show CDR1 as LGHNA and CDR2 as YNFKEQ. The CDR3 nucleotides are TGTGCCAGCAGCCAAGACAGGGCCAAAAACATTCAGTACTTC. Amino acid sequence: CASSQDRAKNIQYF.

The CDR3 DNA is TGTGCCAGCAGCTTAAGGCCAGGGCGGAGAGACATTCAGTACTTC. It specifies CASSLRPGRRDIQYF. The chain combines TRBV7-6 with TRBJ2-4; D is perhaps TRBD1 (5 bases). V was clipped by 2 bases and J by 8 bases, with 16 bases between them. The CDR3 is 15 residues long. Germline-derived CDR1 and CDR2 are SGHVS and FNYEAQ.

Only a few counts were recorded for this clone. V usage is TRBV7-9 and J usage is TRBJ2-3; a possible D gene is TRBD1 (6 bases). Germline CDR1 is SEHNR and CDR2 is FQNEAQ (reference sequence). The CDR3 sequence is 16 residues long. Deletions cut 5 bases from V and 0 bases from J, with 15 bases between. CDR3 DNA sequence: TGTGCCAGCAGCCCGGGGACATTTACTAGCACAGATACGCAGTATTTT. Protein product: CASSPGTFTSTDTQYF.

This chain links TRBV27 with TRBJ2-1; 11 bases line up with TRBD1. CDR1 and CDR2 (germline): MNHEY, SMNVEV (reference sequence). The CDR3 runs 15 residues. Trimming cost V 7 bases and J 8 bases; bases outside gene matches: 10. In DNA, the CDR3 is TGTGCCAGCACTCTGGACAGGGGGCGCAGGGATGAGCAGTTCTTC. Its protein product is CASTLDRGRRDEQFF.

The rearrangement joins TRBV7-7 to TRBJ2-2, with D possibly being TRBD1 (5 bases). The germline CDR1 and CDR2 sequences are SSHAT and FNYEAQ (reference sequence). The CDR3 length is 17 residues. The ends were cut back, 3 bases at V and 5 bases at J, with 19 bases in the middle. In nucleotides, the CDR3 is TGTGCCAGCAGCTTCTTAGGGGCCCTCGAGACAACCGGGGAGCTGTTTTTT. Its translation is CASSFLGALETTGELFF.

The V gene is TRBV7-2, the J gene TRBJ2-1, with D maybe TRBD1 (7 bases). CDR3 length equals 13 residues. V shed 4 bases and J shed 8 bases, with 12 bases lying between them. Germline loops: CDR1 SGHTA, CDR2 FQGNSA. The CDR3 loop is CASSSSRGDEQFF. The CDR3 coding sequence is TGTGCCAGCAGCTCTAGCAGGGGGGATGAGCAGTTCTTC.

This clone has just one count. J is TRBJ1-1 and V is TRBV7-9; 9 nucleotides match TRBD1. Trimming removed 6 bases from V and 3 bases from J; junction bases left unmatched: 14. The CDR3 covers 17 residues. Germline assignment: CDR1 SEHNR and CDR2 FQNEAQ (reference sequence). The CDR3 DNA is TGTGCCAGCAGTTTTCCTTGGGACAGGGATCGGTACACTGAAGCTTTCTTT. Translating gives CASSFPWDRDRYTEAFF.

This clone was seen a few times. In nucleotides, the CDR3 is TGTGCCAGCAGTTCACCCGGACAGGGGGCCACCGGGGAGCTGTTTTTT. It specifies CASSSPGQGATGELFF. This sequence joins TRBV28 and TRBJ2-2; 11 bases map to TRBD1. Germline lookup yields CDR1 MDHEN and CDR2 SYDVKM. The CDR3 runs 16 residues. The junction had 5 bases not matched to a gene; V was cut back by 4 bases and J by 4 bases.